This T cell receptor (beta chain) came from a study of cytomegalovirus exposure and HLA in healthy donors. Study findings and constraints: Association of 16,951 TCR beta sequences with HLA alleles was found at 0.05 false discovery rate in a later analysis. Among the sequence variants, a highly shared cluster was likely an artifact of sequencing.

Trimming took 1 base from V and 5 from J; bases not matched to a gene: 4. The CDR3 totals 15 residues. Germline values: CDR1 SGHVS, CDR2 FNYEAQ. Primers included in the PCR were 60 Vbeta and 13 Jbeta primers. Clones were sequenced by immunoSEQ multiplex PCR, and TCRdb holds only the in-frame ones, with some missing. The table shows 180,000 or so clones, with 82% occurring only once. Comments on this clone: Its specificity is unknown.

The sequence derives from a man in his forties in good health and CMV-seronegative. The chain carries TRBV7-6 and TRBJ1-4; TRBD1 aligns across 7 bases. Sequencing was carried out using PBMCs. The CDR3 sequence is CASSLGLGGNEKLFF. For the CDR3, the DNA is TGTGCCAGCAGCTTAGGTCTAGGGGGCAATGAAAAACTGTTTTTT.